Presented here are 31 T cell receptor beta chains from one specimen sequenced in a study of blood T cell repertoires in COVID-19. Here immunoSEQ multiplex PCR was the method, and the copy in TCRdb shows in-frame clones only, minus some. The sample contains around 300,000 clones, about nine tenths of which appear only once. The sample was peripheral blood. The origin of the receptors is a man aged 18 to 30 with active or convalescent COVID-19.

The CDR3 region has the DNA TGTGCCAGCAGCTTGGCCCGGACTACGACAGATACGCAGTATTTT. This translates into CASSLARTTTDTQYF. The chain joins TRBV5-4 to TRBJ2-3; maybe TRBD2 (6 bases). Germline lookup yields CDR1 SGHNT and CDR2 YYREEE (reference sequence). Trimming shortened V by 0 bases and J by 3 bases, and 11 bases separated the two germline ends. The CDR3 contains 15 residues.

CDR3 loop: CASSSPSGAYNEQFF. The CDR3 DNA reads as TGTGCCAGCAGCTCACCTAGCGGGGCCTACAATGAGCAGTTCTTC. This rearrangement joins TRBV7-2 to TRBJ2-1; 9 positions agree with TRBD2. Per the germline V gene, CDR1 is SGHTA and CDR2 is FQGNSA. This CDR3 has 15 amino acids. The J segment lost 2 bases and the V segment lost 4 bases, leaving 3 bases of the junction unmatched.

This clone was seen only once. The rearrangement links TRBV6-6 to TRBJ1-5; the match to TRBD1 covers 9 bases. With 5 bases clipped from V and 0 bases from J, the junction kept 17 bases outside the gene matches. CDR3 size: 20 residues. CDR1 and CDR2 (germline): MNHNY, SVGAGI (reference sequence). DNA of the CDR3: TGTGCCAGCAGTCCCCGCCCAAGGACAGGGGCCATGGATAGCAATCAGCCCCAGCATTTT. Protein sequence: CASSPRPRTGAMDSNQPQHF.

CDR3 sequence: CASSDRVNSPLHF. In DNA form, the CDR3 reads TGTGCCAGCAGCGACAGGGTAAATTCACCCCTCCACTTT. V and J are TRBV7-2 and TRBJ1-6, with 7 bases matching TRBD1. From germline, CDR1 is SGHTA and CDR2 FQGNSA. The CDR3 runs to 13 residues. Trimming cost V 5 bases and J 7 bases; bases outside gene matches: 2. Together with reference TRBV7-2 and TRBJ1-6, the CDR3 gives the full variable domain: GAGVSQSPSNKVTEKGKDVELRCDPISGHTALYWYRQSLGQGLEFLIYFQGNSAPDKSGLPSDRFSAERTGGSVSTLTIQRTQQEDSAVYLCASSDRVNSPLHFGNGTRLTVT.

This chain uses TRBV14 with TRBJ1-1; D is unresolved. The CDR3 is 13 residues long. Trimming pared 5 bases from V and 4 bases from J, leaving 11 bases between. Germline-derived CDR1 and CDR2 are SGHDN and FVKESK. Written as DNA, the CDR3 is TGTGCCAGCAGCGCCAGCGGTGGCACTGAAGCTTTCTTT. Translating it yields CASSASGGTEAFF.

For this clone: This sample also contains other DNA sequences that code for the same CDR3. CDR3 in DNA: TGTGCCAGCAGCTTGACAAACACCGGGGAGCTGTTTTTT. It is translated as CASSLTNTGELFF. The chain couples TRBV11-2 to TRBJ2-2, with D unresolved. V lost 3 bases and J lost 2, with 4 bases in between. Germline CDR1 is SGHAT and CDR2 is FQNNGV. The CDR3 is 13 residues long.

V and J are TRBV2 and TRBJ2-7, with D possibly matching TRBD1 (5 bases). CDR3 length: 21 residues. Trimming left V 3 bases short and J 0 bases short, with 30 bases between. The V gene's germline CDR1 is SNHLY and CDR2 FYNNEI. CDR3 DNA sequence: TGTGCCAGCAGTGACAGTGGGGCCCTTGGAGCCTGGGATGAGAGCTCCTACGAGCAGTACTTC. Protein sequence: CASSDSGALGAWDESSYEQYF.

This chain links TRBV7-9 with TRBJ2-1, with 12 bases fitting TRBD2. CDR1 is SEHNR and CDR2 is FQNEAQ in the germline V gene (reference sequence). J was trimmed by 7 bases and V by 5 bases; bases with no gene match: 3. The CDR3 runs 14 residues. The CDR3: CASSQGLAGNEQFF. CDR3 nucleotides: TGTGCCAGCAGCCAAGGACTAGCGGGGAATGAGCAGTTCTTC.

This clone appeared once. The V call is TRBV3-1 (or the pseudogene TRBV3-2), the J call TRBJ2-4; D is possibly TRBD1 (6 bases). The CDR3 has 15 amino acids. The germline V gene encodes CDR1 LGHDT and CDR2 YNNKEL (reference sequence). The V and J ends lost 7 bases and 0 bases respectively, with 13 bases between them. The CDR3 DNA reads TGTGCCAGCACCACAGGGACCCTAGCCAAAAACATTCAGTACTTC. Its translation: CASTTGTLAKNIQYF.

This rearrangement joins TRBV6-6 to TRBJ1-2; 7 bases agree with TRBD1. This CDR3 has 18 amino acids. The V gene end was trimmed by 5 bases and the J gene end by 0 bases; junction bases not matched to a gene: 15. Germline V gives CDR1 MNHNY, CDR2 SVGAGI (reference sequence). In DNA form, the CDR3 reads TGTGCCAGCAGTCCGCCCTTCGGGACAGCAAAAGCTAACTATGGCTACACCTTC. Translation: CASSPPFGTAKANYGYTF.

This rearrangement joins TRBV5-4 to TRBJ2-3, with TRBD2 identical over 8 bases. Looked up from germline, CDR1 is SGHNT and CDR2 is YYREEE (reference sequence). Losses at the gene ends were 6 bases for V and 0 bases for J; bases not matched to a gene: 12. The CDR3 spans 17 residues. The CDR3 DNA is TGTGCCAGCAAACAGGGCGGGAGGAGCTTTAGCACAGATACGCAGTATTTT. It translates to CASKQGGRSFSTDTQYF.

The chain uses TRBV2 and TRBJ2-7, with 7 bases fitting TRBD1. The CDR3 spans 16 residues. The trim removed 9 bases at V and 0 bases at J, leaving 14 bases unmatched. Germline V gives CDR1 SNHLY, CDR2 FYNNEI. CDR3 residues: CASSGQERFYSYEQYF. CDR3 DNA sequence: TGTGCCAGTTCCGGACAGGAAAGGTTTTACTCCTACGAGCAGTACTTC.

This rearrangement joins TRBV6-2 or TRBV6-3 to TRBJ1-1; weak D call: TRBD1 (5 bases). CDR1 is MNHEY and CDR2 is SVGEGT in the germline V gene. The CDR3 is 12 residues long. The ends were cut back, 4 bases at V and 7 bases at J, with 10 bases in the middle. CDR3 residues: CASSSGRGEAFF. CDR3 DNA sequence: TGTGCCAGCAGTTCAGGGCGAGGTGAAGCTTTCTTT.

The chain combines TRBV7-9 with TRBJ1-6; TRBD1 is a possible D gene (5 bases). Deletions cut 2 bases from V and 3 bases from J, with 8 bases between. Germline assignment: CDR1 SEHNR and CDR2 FQNEAQ (reference sequence). There are 15 residues in the CDR3. In DNA form, the CDR3 reads TGTGCCAGCAGCTTATCCGGGGGCTATAATTCACCCCTCCACTTT. Translated: CASSLSGGYNSPLHF.

The V gene is TRBV27, the J gene TRBJ1-2, with 7 bases aligning to TRBD1. Germline V gives CDR1 MNHEY, CDR2 SMNVEV (reference sequence). Trimming at V came to 5 bases and at J to 7 bases, leaving 10 bases not matched to a gene. The CDR3 has 14 residues. CDR3 nucleotide sequence: TGTGCCAGCAGTCCGAGAGCAGGGGGACTTGGCTACACCTTC. This translates into CASSPRAGGLGYTF.

The chain links TRBV14 to TRBJ2-3; TRBD2 aligns across 10 bases. Germline values: CDR1 SGHDN, CDR2 FVKESK. This CDR3 spans 18 amino acids. V shed 0 bases and J 4 bases; nucleotides not matched to a gene: 10. CDR3 DNA sequence: TGTGCCAGCAGCCAAGATCGGCTAGCGGGAGTGGTACCAGATACGCAGTATTTT. This sequence encodes CASSQDRLAGVVPDTQYF.

V and J are TRBV11-2 and TRBJ1-4; 7 bases agree with TRBD1. CDR3 length: 16 residues. Trimming cost V 5 bases and J 9 bases; bases outside gene matches: 15. Germline V gene sequence: CDR1 SGHAT, CDR2 FQNNGV. The CDR3: CASSPPPGTEFKKLFF. CDR3 DNA: TGTGCCAGCAGCCCGCCCCCCGGGACAGAATTTAAAAAACTGTTTTTT.

The chain recombines TRBV9 with TRBJ1-3; D might be TRBD1 (5 bases). Germline assignment: CDR1 SGDLS and CDR2 YYNGEE. CDR3 length: 14 residues. Between the trimmed V and J ends, which lost 5 bases and 0 bases, there was a span of 9 bases. CDR3 DNA: TGTGCCAGCAGTGATACAGGCTCTGGAAACACCATATATTTT. Protein product: CASSDTGSGNTIYF.

The rearrangement links TRBV15 to TRBJ1-4; D is unresolved. Trimming pared 0 bases from V and 0 bases from J, leaving 5 bases between. The CDR3 runs to 15 residues. Germline CDR1 and CDR2: LNHNV and YYDKDF (reference sequence). CDR3 coding DNA: TGTGCCACCAGCAGAGATCTTGCAACTAATGAAAAACTGTTTTTT. Amino acid sequence: CATSRDLATNEKLFF.

In its sample, this clone was seen once. The chain uses TRBV7-2 and TRBJ2-7; TRBD1 might be the D (6 bases). The CDR3 is 15 amino acids. V lost 5 bases and J 3 bases, leaving 17 bases between the germline ends. Germline V gives CDR1 SGHTA, CDR2 FQGNSA. The CDR3 here is CASSPDRDTDYEQYF. CDR3 in DNA: TGTGCCAGCAGCCCGGACCGGGACACGGACTACGAGCAGTACTTC.

The genes are TRBV19 and TRBJ2-1; 8 bases match TRBD2. V was clipped by 3 bases and J by 14 bases; unmatched bases: 12. The CDR3 covers 14 residues. Germline lookup yields CDR1 LNHDA and CDR2 SQIVND (reference sequence). The chain's CDR3 is CASSITQREGLEFF. Written as DNA, the CDR3 is TGTGCCAGTAGTATCACTCAACGGGAGGGCCTTGAGTTCTTC.

This clone was recorded a few times. The chain links TRBV2 to TRBJ2-1, with D maybe TRBD2 (7 bases). The CDR3 has 16 amino acids. CDR1 and CDR2 from the germline V gene are SNHLY and FYNNEI. V was pared by 7 bases and J by 6 bases, with 22 bases between. CDR3 nucleotides: TGTGCCAGCAAAAGCCGGGGGGCGGGAGTCCGCAATGAGCAGTTCTTC. It codes for CASKSRGAGVRNEQFF.

The gene calls are TRBV5-6 and TRBJ2-1; 13 positions agree with TRBD2. The germline gives CDR1 SGHDT, CDR2 YYEEEE. CDR3 size: 16 residues. Losses at the gene ends were 3 bases for V and 6 bases for J; bases not matched to a gene: 6. This CDR3 is CASSWTSGGYGNEQFF. The CDR3 nucleotides are TGTGCCAGCAGCTGGACTAGCGGGGGCTATGGCAATGAGCAGTTCTTC.

The chain has TRBV7-9 and TRBJ1-4; 9 positions match TRBD1. This CDR3 spans 15 amino acids. The trim removed 5 bases at V and 7 bases at J, leaving 8 bases unmatched. Germline CDR1 is SEHNR and CDR2 is FQNEAQ (reference sequence). CDR3 in DNA: TGTGCCAGCAGCATATACAGGGGGCTGGGTGAAAAACTGTTTTTT. This gives the protein CASSIYRGLGEKLFF.

The chain links TRBV7-9 to TRBJ2-2, with TRBD2 identical over 10 bases. Germline CDR1 SEHNR, CDR2 FQNEAQ (reference sequence). This CDR3 contains 17 residues. V gave up 5 bases and J gave up 2 bases; unmatched junction bases: 8. This chain's CDR3 is CASSGELAGLNTGELFF. The CDR3 DNA is TGTGCCAGCAGCGGAGAACTAGCGGGACTCAACACCGGGGAGCTGTTTTTT.

The chain employs TRBV27 and TRBJ2-5; D unresolved. The V gene's germline CDR1 is MNHEY and CDR2 SMNVEV (reference sequence). The CDR3 has 14 residues. Trimming left V 2 bases short and J 2 bases short, with 9 bases between. The chain's CDR3 is CASSLVGTQETQYF. CDR3 nucleotides: TGTGCCAGCAGTTTAGTGGGCACACAAGAGACCCAGTACTTC.

The V call is TRBV28, the J call TRBJ1-5; 8 bases are a match to TRBD1. The ends lost 3 bases at V and 0 bases at J; junction bases unmatched: 10. The germline V gene has CDR1 MDHEN and CDR2 SYDVKM. The CDR3 spans 18 residues. The CDR3 spells CASSFPRGRGYSNQPQHF. The CDR3 DNA reads TGTGCCAGCAGTTTTCCCAGGGGGCGCGGGTATAGCAATCAGCCCCAGCATTTT. The full variable domain, in which reference TRBV28 and TRBJ1-5 provide the parts outside the CDR3, is DVKVTQSSRYLVKRTGEKVFLECVQDMDHENMFWYRQDPGLGLRLIYFSYDVKMKEKGDIPEGYSVSREKKERFSLILESASTNQTSMYLCASSFPRGRGYSNQPQHFGDGTRLSIL.

The CDR3 DNA reads as TGTGCCAGCCGCCCTGGAGGCAGAGGAATTGACACTGAAGCTTTCTTT. It codes for CASRPGGRGIDTEAFF. The chain recombines TRBV3-1 (or the pseudogene TRBV3-2) with TRBJ1-1; no firm D call. The CDR3 length is 16 residues. Germline V gene sequence: CDR1 LGHDT, CDR2 YNNKEL (reference sequence). V lost 8 bases and J lost 3, with 22 bases in between.

The V and J genes are TRBV4-1 and TRBJ1-5; D uncertain. The V end was cut by 0 bases, the J end by 3 bases, with 6 bases between. The CDR3 is made up of 14 amino acids. CDR1 and CDR2 from the germline V gene are MGHRA and YSYEKL. In DNA form, the CDR3 reads TGCGCCAGCAGCCAAGATGCGCTCAATCAGCCCCAGCATTTT. Translation gives CASSQDALNQPQHF.

J is TRBJ2-3 and V is TRBV28; maybe TRBD2 (6 bases). CDR1 is MDHEN and CDR2 is SYDVKM in the germline V gene. The V and J ends lost 3 bases and 6 bases respectively, with 13 bases between them. The CDR3 has 14 residues. DNA of the CDR3: TGTGCCAGCAGTTTTAATGGGGCGGGGGATACGCAGTATTTT. Translation gives CASSFNGAGDTQYF.

V and J are TRBV12-3 or TRBV12-4 and TRBJ1-3; D might be TRBD1 (5 bases). The ends were cut back, 7 bases at V and 4 bases at J, with 11 bases in the middle. This CDR3 comprises 13 residues. The chain's CDR3 is CASIRRGGNTIYF. CDR3 nucleotide sequence: TGTGCCAGCATCAGACGGGGGGGAAACACCATATATTTT.